The rows below give T cell receptor beta chains drawn from one sample of a study of OX40 agonist ivuxolimab in advanced cancers. Data came from immunoSEQ multiplex PCR; TCRdb stores just in-frame clones and leaves some out. The sample has 65,000 to 95,000 clones, 80% to 95% seen once. Material: CD4+ or CD8+ T cells sorted from blood, obtained in a trial of the OX40 agonist ivuxolimab. The receptors derive from an adult with an advanced solid tumor such as melanoma, head and neck, liver or kidney cancer. Each CDR3 is given with its conserved first and last residue. D genes are given only for firm matches. Clone size is given for some rows only: seen once, a few or many times, or a class if the clone is expanded.

D gene: .; V gene: TRBV2; clone size: .; J gene: TRBJ2-5; CDR3 protein: CASKVYQETQYF; CDR3 DNA: TGTGCCAGCAAGGTGTACCAAGAGACCCAGTACTTC
D gene: .; V gene: TRBV15; clone size: .; J gene: TRBJ2-7; CDR3 protein: CATSTEGGGASYEQYF; CDR3 DNA: TGTGCCACCAGCACGGAGGGGGGAGGGGCCTCCTACGAGCAGTACTTC
D gene: .; V gene: TRBV7-9; clone size: .; J gene: TRBJ2-4; CDR3 protein: CASSPMTGQNIQYF; CDR3 DNA: TGTGCCAGCAGCCCCATGACAGGACAAAACATTCAGTACTTC
D gene: .; V gene: TRBV5-6; clone size: .; J gene: TRBJ2-1; CDR3 protein: CASSLAGGAGEFF; CDR3 DNA: TGTGCCAGCAGCTTGGCCGGCGGGGCCGGGGAGTTCTTC
D gene: .; V gene: TRBV7-3; clone size: .; J gene: TRBJ2-3; CDR3 protein: CASSLFPGAGDTQYF; CDR3 DNA: TGTGCCAGCAGCTTATTCCCGGGGGCGGGCGATACGCAGTATTTT
D gene: TRBD2; V gene: TRBV2; clone size: .; J gene: TRBJ2-3; CDR3 protein: CASLPSGGLTSTDTQYF; CDR3 DNA: TGTGCCAGCCTACCTAGCGGGGGGTTGACTAGCACAGATACGCAGTATTTT
D gene: .; V gene: TRBV11-2; clone size: .; J gene: TRBJ1-2; CDR3 protein: CASSLHPRTLYGYTF; CDR3 DNA: TGTGCCAGCAGCTTACACCCCCGGACCCTCTATGGCTACACCTTC
D gene: .; V gene: TRBV6-6; clone size: .; J gene: TRBJ2-5; CDR3 protein: CASSYQPQETQYF; CDR3 DNA: TGTGCCAGCAGTTACCAGCCCCAAGAGACCCAGTACTTC
D gene: TRBD2; V gene: TRBV6-1; clone size: .; J gene: TRBJ2-7; CDR3 protein: CASSGMGGTSGVKVEQYF; CDR3 DNA: TGTGCCAGCAGTGGGATGGGGGGGACTAGCGGGGTTAAGGTGGAGCAGTACTTC
D gene: TRBD2; V gene: TRBV2; clone size: .; J gene: TRBJ2-1; CDR3 protein: CASERGSLYEQFF; CDR3 DNA: TGTGCCAGCGAGCGGGGATCCCTCTATGAGCAGTTCTTC
D gene: TRBD1; V gene: TRBV5-6; clone size: .; J gene: TRBJ2-1; CDR3 protein: CASSFGTDLLYNEQFF; CDR3 DNA: TGTGCCAGTAGCTTCGGGACAGATCTTCTCTACAATGAGCAGTTCTTC
D gene: TRBD1; V gene: TRBV7-9; clone size: once; J gene: TRBJ2-1; CDR3 protein: CASASGTVKFLEQFF; CDR3 DNA: TGTGCCAGCGCCTCCGGGACAGTGAAATTTCTGGAGCAGTTCTTC
D gene: .; V gene: TRBV11-2; clone size: .; J gene: TRBJ2-7; CDR3 protein: CASSLDGGSYEQYF; CDR3 DNA: TGTGCCAGCAGCTTAGATGGGGGGTCCTACGAGCAGTACTTC
D gene: .; V gene: TRBV29-1; clone size: .; J gene: TRBJ2-1; CDR3 protein: CSVEIPSRISYNEQFF; CDR3 DNA: TGCAGCGTTGAAATCCCTAGCCGTATCTCCTACAATGAGCAGTTCTTC
D gene: .; V gene: TRBV7-8; clone size: .; J gene: TRBJ1-2; CDR3 protein: CASSLARSGTPWGYTF; CDR3 DNA: TGTGCCAGCAGCTTAGCACGCTCCGGGACACCGTGGGGCTACACCTTC
D gene: .; V gene: TRBV4-1; clone size: .; J gene: TRBJ2-2; CDR3 protein: CASTWGNTGELFF; CDR3 DNA: TGCGCCAGCACCTGGGGGAACACCGGGGAGCTGTTTTTT
D gene: .; V gene: TRBV18; clone size: .; J gene: TRBJ2-3; CDR3 protein: CASSPSARDYTDTQYF; CDR3 DNA: TGTGCCAGCTCACCCTCGGCACGGGATTACACAGATACGCAGTATTTT
D gene: TRBD2; V gene: TRBV6-1; clone size: .; J gene: TRBJ2-7; CDR3 protein: CASSEQSGGSSYEQYF; CDR3 DNA: TGTGCCAGCAGTGAACAAAGCGGGGGGAGCTCCTACGAGCAGTACTTC
D gene: TRBD2; V gene: TRBV7-8; clone size: .; J gene: TRBJ2-3; CDR3 protein: CASSTSSGEYIDTQYF; CDR3 DNA: TGTGCCAGCAGCACCTCTAGCGGGGAGTATATAGATACGCAGTATTTT
D gene: TRBD1; V gene: TRBV11-2; clone size: once; J gene: TRBJ2-2; CDR3 protein: CASSLAYRGQNTGELFF; CDR3 DNA: TGTGCCAGCAGCTTAGCCTACAGGGGCCAGAACACCGGGGAGCTGTTTTTT
D gene: .; V gene: TRBV19; clone size: .; J gene: TRBJ2-5; CDR3 protein: CASSTPLASEETQYF; CDR3 DNA: TGTGCCAGTAGCACGCCGCTAGCGTCGGAAGAGACCCAGTACTTC
D gene: .; V gene: TRBV7-9; clone size: .; J gene: TRBJ1-1; CDR3 protein: CASSLGASTEAFF; CDR3 DNA: TGTGCCAGCAGCTTAGGGGCCAGCACTGAAGCTTTCTTT
D gene: .; V gene: TRBV4-2; clone size: once; J gene: TRBJ1-1; CDR3 protein: CASSHPGAYTEAFF; CDR3 DNA: TGTGCCAGCAGCCATCCGGGGGCTTATACTGAAGCTTTCTTT
D gene: TRBD1; V gene: TRBV27; clone size: .; J gene: TRBJ2-3; CDR3 protein: CASSTPGQGTDTQYF; CDR3 DNA: TGTGCCAGCAGCACACCGGGACAGGGGACAGATACGCAGTATTTT
D gene: .; V gene: TRBV5-1; clone size: .; J gene: TRBJ2-5; CDR3 protein: CASSLVSSETQYF; CDR3 DNA: TGCGCCAGCAGCTTGGTTAGCTCGGAGACCCAGTACTTC
D gene: TRBD1; V gene: TRBV5-4; clone size: .; J gene: TRBJ2-5; CDR3 protein: CASSSNLGTEEETQYF; CDR3 DNA: TGTGCCAGCAGCAGCAACCTCGGGACAGAAGAAGAGACCCAGTACTTC
D gene: .; V gene: TRBV7-9; clone size: .; J gene: TRBJ2-3; CDR3 protein: CASSSPGSTDTQYF; CDR3 DNA: TGTGCCAGCAGCTCTCCGGGGAGCACAGATACGCAGTATTTT
D gene: .; V gene: TRBV19; clone size: .; J gene: TRBJ2-1; CDR3 protein: CASSPGGNEQFF; CDR3 DNA: TGTGCCAGTAGTCCCGGGGGAAATGAGCAGTTCTTC
D gene: .; V gene: TRBV7-9; clone size: .; J gene: TRBJ2-1; CDR3 protein: CASSLGLKEQFF; CDR3 DNA: TGTGCCAGCAGCTTAGGGCTAAAGGAGCAGTTCTTC
D gene: TRBD2; V gene: TRBV11-2; clone size: .; J gene: TRBJ2-3; CDR3 protein: CASSYPRLAGGPTDTQYF; CDR3 DNA: TGTGCCAGCAGCTACCCCCGACTAGCGGGGGGCCCCACAGATACGCAGTATTTT
D gene: .; V gene: TRBV7-9; clone size: .; J gene: TRBJ1-4; CDR3 protein: CASTPRATNEKLFF; CDR3 DNA: TGTGCCAGCACCCCCAGGGCAACTAATGAAAAACTGTTTTTT
D gene: TRBD1; V gene: TRBV27; clone size: .; J gene: TRBJ2-3; CDR3 protein: CASSLEGTGDPSTDTQYF; CDR3 DNA: TGTGCCAGCAGTTTAGAGGGAACAGGGGACCCTAGCACAGATACGCAGTATTTT
D gene: .; V gene: TRBV2; clone size: .; J gene: TRBJ2-2; CDR3 protein: CASSALRRANTGELFF; CDR3 DNA: TGTGCCAGCAGTGCCCTCCGGAGGGCGAACACCGGGGAGCTGTTTTTT
D gene: .; V gene: TRBV6-1; clone size: .; J gene: TRBJ1-5; CDR3 protein: CASTRETDHQPQHF; CDR3 DNA: TGTGCCAGCACCAGGGAGACAGACCATCAGCCCCAGCATTTT
D gene: .; V gene: TRBV19; clone size: few; J gene: TRBJ2-1; CDR3 protein: CASSIDRGWYNEQFF; CDR3 DNA: TGTGCCAGTAGTATAGATCGCGGCTGGTACAATGAGCAGTTCTTC
D gene: TRBD2; V gene: TRBV7-8; clone size: .; J gene: TRBJ2-7; CDR3 protein: CASSRRLAGGPSGSYEQYF; CDR3 DNA: TGTGCCAGCAGCAGAAGACTAGCGGGGGGCCCCTCGGGCTCCTACGAGCAGTACTTC
D gene: .; V gene: TRBV13; clone size: medium-sized; J gene: TRBJ1-3; CDR3 protein: CASSSRSQAGNTIYF; CDR3 DNA: TGTGCCAGCAGCTCGAGGTCCCAAGCGGGAAACACCATATATTTT
D gene: TRBD1; V gene: TRBV29-1; clone size: .; J gene: TRBJ1-2; CDR3 protein: CSVGGQGWMDGYTF; CDR3 DNA: TGCAGCGTGGGCGGACAGGGCTGGATGGATGGCTACACCTTC
D gene: TRBD1; V gene: TRBV7-6; clone size: .; J gene: TRBJ2-1; CDR3 protein: CASSLGTGYYHEQFF; CDR3 DNA: TGTGCCAGCAGCTTAGGGACAGGGTACTACCATGAGCAGTTCTTC
D gene: TRBD1; V gene: TRBV9; clone size: .; J gene: TRBJ1-2; CDR3 protein: CASAQGGLGYTF; CDR3 DNA: TGTGCCAGCGCCCAGGGGGGACTAGGCTACACCTTC
D gene: .; V gene: TRBV6-4; clone size: .; J gene: TRBJ1-4; CDR3 protein: CAIPVAESTNEKLFF; CDR3 DNA: TGTGCCATTCCCGTAGCTGAGTCAACTAATGAAAAACTGTTTTTT